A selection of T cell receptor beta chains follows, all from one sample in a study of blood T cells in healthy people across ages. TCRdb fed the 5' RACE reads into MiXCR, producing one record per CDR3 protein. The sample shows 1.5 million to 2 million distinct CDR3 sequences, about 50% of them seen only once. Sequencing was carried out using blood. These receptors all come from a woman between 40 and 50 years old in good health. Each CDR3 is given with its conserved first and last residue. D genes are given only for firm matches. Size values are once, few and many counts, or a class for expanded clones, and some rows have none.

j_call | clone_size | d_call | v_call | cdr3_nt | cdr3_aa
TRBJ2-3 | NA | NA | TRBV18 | TGTGCCAGCTCTAACGAGGGGGGCGCAGATACGCAGTATTTT | CASSNEGGADTQYF
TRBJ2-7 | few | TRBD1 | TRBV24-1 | TGTGCCACCAGTGACCCCACTGACAGGGGTAACGAGCAGTACTTC | CATSDPTDRGNEQYF
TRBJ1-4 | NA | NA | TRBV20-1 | TGCAGTGCTAGAGGCTCCCCTGGGACTAATGAAAAACTGTTTTTT | CSARGSPGTNEKLFF
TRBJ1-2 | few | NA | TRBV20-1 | TGCAGTGCTATCCGCCCGGGATTTAACTATGGCTACACCTTC | CSAIRPGFNYGYTF
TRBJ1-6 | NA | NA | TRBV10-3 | TGTGCCATCAGTGATTCAGGGGTGGGTAATTCACCCCTCCACTTT | CAISDSGVGNSPLHF
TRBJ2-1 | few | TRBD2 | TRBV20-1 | TGCAGTGCCCCCTCGGGACTAGCGGGGGGCCGGGTCTACAATGAGCAGTTCTTC | CSAPSGLAGGRVYNEQFF
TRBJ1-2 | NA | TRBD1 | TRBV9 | TGTGCCAGCAGCGGGACAGGGGGTGGAGGCTACACCTTC | CASSGTGGGGYTF
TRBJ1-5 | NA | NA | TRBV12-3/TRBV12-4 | TGTGCCAGCAGTCCCGGTGGGGGGGGAGCTCAGCCCCAGCATTTT | CASSPGGGGAQPQHF
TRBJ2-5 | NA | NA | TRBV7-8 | TGTGCCAGCATTGGGGCAGGGGAGACCCAGTACTTC | CASIGAGETQYF
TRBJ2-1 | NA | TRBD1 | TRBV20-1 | TGCAGTGCTGCCGGGACAGGGGGCAATGAGCAGTTCTTC | CSAAGTGGNEQFF
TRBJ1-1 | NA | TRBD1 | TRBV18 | TGTGCCAGCTCGACAGGGAGTAACACTGAAGCTTTCTTT | CASSTGSNTEAFF
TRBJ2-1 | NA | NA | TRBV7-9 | TGTGCCAGCAGCTTTGCCGGGACACTTCCCAGTACGCAGTTCTTC | CASSFAGTLPSTQFF
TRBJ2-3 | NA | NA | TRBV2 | TGTGCCAGCAGTAAACTTAGGGGGTGGAGCACAGATACGCAGTATTTT | CASSKLRGWSTDTQYF
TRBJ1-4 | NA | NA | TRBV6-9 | TGTGCCAGCAGTTATGATTCGCCCTGGGAGAATGAAAAACTGTTTTTT | CASSYDSPWENEKLFF
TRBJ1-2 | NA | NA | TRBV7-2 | TGTGCCAGCAGCCTCCGGCTGCACTATGGCTACACCTTC | CASSLRLHYGYTF
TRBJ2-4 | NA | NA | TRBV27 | TGTGCCAGCAGTTTGGTGAAAGTCTTAGCCAAAAACATTCAGTACTTC | CASSLVKVLAKNIQYF
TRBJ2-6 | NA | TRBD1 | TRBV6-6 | TGTGCCAGCAACCGGGACAGGGGGTCCGGGGCCAACGTCCTGACTTTC | CASNRDRGSGANVLTF
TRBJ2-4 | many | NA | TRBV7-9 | TGTGCCAGCAGTTTAGATGTTCGGGGGCAGTACTTC | CASSLDVRGQYF
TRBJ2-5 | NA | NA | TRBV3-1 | TGTGCCAGCAGCCAAGATACAGAGTGGAGCGGTGAGACCCAGTACTTC | CASSQDTEWSGETQYF
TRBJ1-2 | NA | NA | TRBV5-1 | TGCGCCAGCAGCTTGGGTGGGACCCAAAGGAATGGCTACACCTTC | CASSLGGTQRNGYTF
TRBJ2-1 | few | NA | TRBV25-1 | TGTGCCAGCAGTGGTAGTCCCTTTTACACTGAGCAGTTCTTC | CASSGSPFYTEQFF
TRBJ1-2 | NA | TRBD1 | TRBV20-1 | TGCAGTGCTATATTGGGACAGGGGAACTATGGCTACACCTTC | CSAILGQGNYGYTF
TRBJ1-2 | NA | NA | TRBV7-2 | TGTGCCAGCAGCTTAGGTAACAGCCGGGGCTACACCTTC | CASSLGNSRGYTF
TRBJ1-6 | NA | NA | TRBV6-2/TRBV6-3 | TGTGCCAGCGGAGAATCCCGGACTTATAATTCACCCCTCCACTTT | CASGESRTYNSPLHF
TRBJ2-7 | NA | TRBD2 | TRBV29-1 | TGCAGCGTTGAAGAGGGGACTAGCAGCCGCGAGCAGTACTTC | CSVEEGTSSREQYF
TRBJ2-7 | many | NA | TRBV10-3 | TGTGCCATCAGTGACGCCAGGGGTGGAGAGCAGTACTTC | CAISDARGGEQYF
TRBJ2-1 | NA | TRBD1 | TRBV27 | TGTGCCAGCAGAATTTTCTTATCCGGGACAGGGGGCTATAACAATGAGCAGTTCTTC | CASRIFLSGTGGYNNEQFF
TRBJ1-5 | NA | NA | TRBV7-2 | TGTGCCAGCCGCCCGAGTGGGACGGGCAATCAGCCCCAGCATTTT | CASRPSGTGNQPQHF
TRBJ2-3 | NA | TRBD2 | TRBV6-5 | TGTGCCAGCAGTCGACTAGCGGGGGGGAAGGGAGATACGCAGTATTTT | CASSRLAGGKGDTQYF
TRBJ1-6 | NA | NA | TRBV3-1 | TGTGCCAGCAGCCCCAGGGCGGGTTGGAATTCACCCCTCCACTTT | CASSPRAGWNSPLHF
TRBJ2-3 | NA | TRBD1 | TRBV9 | TGTGCCAGCAGCACTAGGACAGGGGCCACAGATACGCAGTATTTT | CASSTRTGATDTQYF
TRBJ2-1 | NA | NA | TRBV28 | TGTGCCAGCGGGCCGGCGAGCTCCTACAATGAGCAGTTCTTC | CASGPASSYNEQFF
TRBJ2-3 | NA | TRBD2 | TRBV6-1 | TGTGCCAGCAGCCCCCACAGCGGGGGGCCGCGCACAGATACGCAGTATTTT | CASSPHSGGPRTDTQYF
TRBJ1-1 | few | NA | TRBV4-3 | TGCGCCAGCAGCCAAGATGATCGAGGGGGGAAGCCAACTGAAGCTTTCTTT | CASSQDDRGGKPTEAFF
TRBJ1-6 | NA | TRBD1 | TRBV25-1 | TGTGCCAGCAGTGGACTGGGACAGAGGGGGTCACCCCTCCACTTT | CASSGLGQRGSPLHF
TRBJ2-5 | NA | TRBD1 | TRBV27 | TGTGCCAGCAGTTCCCTGACAGGGGTTGAGACCCAGTACTTC | CASSSLTGVETQYF
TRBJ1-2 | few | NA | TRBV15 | TGTGCCACCAGCAGAGATCGAAGGAGGGAGGATGGCTACACCTTC | CATSRDRRREDGYTF
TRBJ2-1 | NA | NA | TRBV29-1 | TGCAGCTTAGGGGGGGGCAACAATGAGCAGTTCTTC | CSLGGGNNEQFF
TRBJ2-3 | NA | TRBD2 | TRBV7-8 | TGTGCCAGCAGCCCTCTTACGGGGGGAGGGCCAGATACGCAGTATTTT | CASSPLTGGGPDTQYF
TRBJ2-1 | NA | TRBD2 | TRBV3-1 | TGTGCCAGCAGCCAAGAGGGACTAGCGGGCGGAAGTAATTACAATGAGCAGTTCTTT | CASSQEGLAGGSNYNEQFF
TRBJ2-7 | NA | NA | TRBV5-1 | TGCGCCAGCAGCCCGGATTGGGGGTCCTACGAGCAGTACTTC | CASSPDWGSYEQYF
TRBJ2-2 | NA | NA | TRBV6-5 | TGTGCCGGCAGTTCAGTCCGTGGCACCGGGGAGCTGTTTTTT | CAGSSVRGTGELFF
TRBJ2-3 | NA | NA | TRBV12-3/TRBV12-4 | TGTGCCAGCAGTTTACAGGATGGGGCAGATACGCAGTATTTT | CASSLQDGADTQYF
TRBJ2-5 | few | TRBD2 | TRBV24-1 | TGTGCCACCAGTGAATTTGGACTAGCGGGAAAAGAGACCCAGTACTTC | CATSEFGLAGKETQYF
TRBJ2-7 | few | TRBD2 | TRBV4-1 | TGCGCCAGCAGCCAAGACGGAATGCGGGGGGTCTCCTACGAGCAGTACTTC | CASSQDGMRGVSYEQYF
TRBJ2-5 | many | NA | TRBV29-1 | TGCAGCGTGGCCCCGCAAGGGATGGAGACCCAGTACTTC | CSVAPQGMETQYF
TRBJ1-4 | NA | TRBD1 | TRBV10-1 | TGCGCCAGCCAGACAGGGACTAATGAAAAACTGTTTTTT | CASQTGTNEKLFF
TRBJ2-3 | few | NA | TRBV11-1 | TGTGCCAGCAGCCCTCTCTCGAGGCTCGGTTACACAGATACGCAGTATTTT | CASSPLSRLGYTDTQYF
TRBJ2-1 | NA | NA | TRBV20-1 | TGCAGTGCGCCTCCCCCAGGCTCTAGCAGCTACAATGAGCAGTTCTTC | CSAPPPGSSSYNEQFF